This entry lists 11 T cell receptor beta chains sequenced from one sample in a study of CD8+ T cells in alopecia areata. The sequencing template was cDNA reverse transcribed from extracted RNA. Repertoires were generated with immunoSEQ multiplex PCR, while TCRdb's copy carries only in-frame clones and drops some. The data contain over 120,000 clones, about half of them singletons. The sequencing used CD4+ T cells sorted from blood, collected at week 0. These receptor sequences come from a human donor with alopecia areata.

The chain is built from TRBV30 and TRBJ2-7; no definite D call. The CDR3 consists of 13 residues. Trimming took off 2 bases at V and 2 bases at J, with 10 bases between the two ends. Germline CDR1 GTSNPN, CDR2 SVGIG (reference sequence). The CDR3 DNA reads as TGTGCCTGGAGTTTGTGGAGCGCCTACGAGCAGTACTTC. This translates into CAWSLWSAYEQYF.

The rearrangement uses TRBV5-1 and TRBJ1-1, with D perhaps TRBD1 (5 bases). The V end was cut by 4 bases, the J end by 7 bases, with 14 bases between. Per germline, CDR1 SGHRS and CDR2 YFSETQ. The CDR3 totals 13 residues. CDR3 sequence (DNA): TGCGCCAGCAGCCTAGGAGGGGCGCGTGAAGCTTTCTTT. Translation gives CASSLGGAREAFF.

The chain employs TRBV4-3 and TRBJ2-6; D is perhaps TRBD2 (6 bases). In germline, CDR1 is LGHNA, CDR2 YSLEER. V lost 5 bases and J 3 bases, leaving 11 bases between the germline ends. The CDR3 contains 15 residues. DNA of the CDR3: TGCGCCAGCAGCGCCCGGGGGTTTGGGGCCAACGTCCTGACTTTC. Its protein is CASSARGFGANVLTF.

The rearrangement uses TRBV7-2 and TRBJ2-6; no clear D. V gave up 5 bases and J gave up 0 bases, with 5 bases separating them. CDR1 is SGHTA and CDR2 is FQGNSA in the germline V gene. The CDR3 runs 14 residues. Here the CDR3 reads CASSLNSGANVLTF. DNA of the CDR3: TGTGCCAGCAGCCTGAACTCTGGGGCCAACGTCCTGACTTTC.

The J gene is TRBJ1-4, the V gene TRBV29-1, with D unresolved. Germline CDR1 is SQVTM and CDR2 is ANQGSEA. V dropped 4 bases and J dropped 8 bases, with 11 bases sitting between them. The CDR3 covers 12 residues. The CDR3 spells CSVAIQREKLFF. The CDR3 bases are TGCAGCGTTGCCATTCAGAGAGAAAAACTGTTTTTT. Based on the CDR3 plus reference TRBV29-1 and TRBJ1-4, the full variable domain is SAVISQKPSRDICQRGTSLTIQCQVDSQVTMMFWYRQQPGQSLTLIATANQGSEATYESGFVIDKFPISRPNLTFSTLTVSNMSPEDSSIYLCSVAIQREKLFFGSGTQLSVL.

V is TRBV6-1 and J is TRBJ2-1, with D uncertain. Germline CDR1 is MNHNS and CDR2 is SASEGT. This CDR3 has 14 amino acids. Trimming pared 6 bases from V and 3 bases from J, leaving 12 bases between. The CDR3 bases are TGTGCCAGCAGGGAGCTCTGGGGCTACAATGAGCAGTTCTTC. As protein: CASRELWGYNEQFF.

This clone was counted between two and nine times. This chain connects TRBV19 to TRBJ1-1, with D unclear. The CDR3 contains 14 residues. Trimming left V 3 bases short and J 0 bases short, with 8 bases between. Per the germline V gene, CDR1 is LNHDA and CDR2 is SQIVND (reference sequence). The CDR3, as DNA: TGTGCCAGTAGTATGATAGGGATGAACACTGAAGCTTTCTTT. Its protein is CASSMIGMNTEAFF.

The chain carries TRBV29-1 and TRBJ1-2; unclear D gene. This CDR3 comprises 12 residues. Trimming shortened V by 8 bases and J by 4 bases, and 14 bases separated the two germline ends. The germline CDR1 and CDR2 sequences are SQVTM and ANQGSEA. The CDR3 reads CSIGRITYGYTF. As DNA, the CDR3 is TGCAGCATCGGACGAATCACCTATGGCTACACCTTC. The full variable domain, with the rest looked up from reference TRBV29-1 and TRBJ1-2, is SAVISQKPSRDICQRGTSLTIQCQVDSQVTMMFWYRQQPGQSLTLIATANQGSEATYESGFVIDKFPISRPNLTFSTLTVSNMSPEDSSIYLCSIGRITYGYTFGSGTRLTVV.

This clone showed up just a few times. Other DNA sequences in the same sample also yield this CDR3. The V and J genes are TRBV18 and TRBJ2-5; the D is unclear. Germline V gives CDR1 KGHSH, CDR2 LQKENI. The CDR3 spans 11 residues. Trimming pared 6 bases from V and 2 bases from J, leaving 4 bases between. The CDR3 coding sequence is TGTGCCAGCTCGCCTCAAGAGACCCAGTACTTC. Its translation: CASSPQETQYF.

This sequence joins TRBV6-5 and TRBJ2-1; tentatively, D is TRBD2 (6 bases). Germline V CDR1 and CDR2: MNHEY, SVGAGI. Deletions cut 2 bases from V and 2 bases from J, with 13 bases between. This CDR3 spans 16 amino acids. This CDR3 is CASSYAAGRTYNEQFF. Here the CDR3 DNA reads TGTGCCAGCAGTTACGCGGCGGGAAGAACCTACAATGAGCAGTTCTTC.

The chain carries TRBV7-8 and TRBJ1-5, with TRBD1 matching over 10 bases. Germline loops: CDR1 SGHVS, CDR2 FQNEAQ. The CDR3 has 15 residues. V shed 6 bases, J shed 6 bases, and the junction held 8 bases outside the gene matches. CDR3 sequence (DNA): TGTGCCAGCAGTCCTTCGGGACAGGGGAGTCAGCCCCAGCATTTT. Translation gives CASSPSGQGSQPQHF.